The sequence of this T cell receptor (beta chain) was determined in a study of T cell changes during pregnancy in multiple sclerosis. Some clones are missing from TCRdb's copy, which holds only in-frame ones; the method was immunoSEQ multiplex PCR. This sample carries approximately 44,000 clones, about nine tenths of them seen once, and the ten largest clones take roughly 0.5%. The CDR3 totals 17 residues. Germline V lookup: CDR1 LGHNT, CDR2 FRNRAP. V lost 1 base and J 0 bases, leaving 13 bases between the germline ends. The specimen comprised CD4+ T cells from peripheral blood mononuclear cells, sampled in the second trimester of pregnancy. This receptor was identified in a female donor in good health, enrolled as a control in a pregnancy study. The V and J genes are TRBV12-5 and TRBJ2-1; TRBD2 might be the D (6 bases). CDR3 region: CASGLGLDSSSYNEQFF. In DNA, the CDR3 is TGTGCTAGTGGTTTGGGACTAGACTCGAGCTCCTACAATGAGCAGTTCTTC.